The 17 T cell receptor beta chains reported below all come from one sample, sequenced in a study of blood T cells in healthy people across ages. Together with a sample-barcoded 5' primer, a J-beta primer mix was included in a second PCR lasting about 6 to 11 cycles. TCRdb ran MiXCR on the 5' RACE reads and lists one entry per CDR3 protein. Seen here are about 570,000 distinct CDR3 sequences, over 25% observed once, and the top ten hold approximately 4%. This same sample was also taken into another study, of T cells of mothers and their children.

Sequenced sample: blood. The receptors were gathered from a boy aged 2 to 10 in good health.

In its sample, this clonotype was seen a few times. The chain has TRBV29-1 and TRBJ2-5, with 7 bases that match TRBD1. V was clipped by 3 bases and J by 4 bases; unmatched bases: 5. This CDR3 spans 13 amino acids. Per germline, CDR1 SQVTM and CDR2 ANQGSEA. In nucleotides, the CDR3 is TGCAGCGTTGATGGGACAGCAAGAGAGACCCAGTACTTC. Amino acids: CSVDGTARETQYF.

Only a few counts were recorded for this clonotype. The chain couples TRBV10-3 to TRBJ2-7; D may be TRBD1 (6 bases). This CDR3 is built from 14 residues. Germline CDR1 and CDR2: ENHRY and SYGVKD. The germline V and J ends were trimmed by 6 bases and 1 base, with 13 bases remaining between them. CDR3 in DNA: TGTGCCATCAGCCCGACAGGACCTTCCTACGAGCAGTACTTC. It specifies CAISPTGPSYEQYF.

This clonotype was detected a few times. The chain joins TRBV7-9 to TRBJ2-5; D is perhaps TRBD2 (5 bases). Germline V lookup: CDR1 SEHNR, CDR2 FQNEAQ (reference sequence). The CDR3 has 11 amino acids. Trimming shortened V by 5 bases and J by 12 bases, and 13 bases separated the two germline ends. As DNA, the CDR3 is TGTGCCAGCAGCCTCGGTGGGAGCGAGTACTTC. Protein: CASSLGGSEYF.

This clonotype was seen a few times. The chain couples TRBV5-4 to TRBJ1-1, with 8 bases identical to TRBD1. Trimming took 4 bases from V and 4 from J; bases not matched to a gene: 6. Germline CDR1 SGHNT, CDR2 YYREEE (reference sequence). The CDR3 runs to 14 residues. CDR3 bases: TGTGCCAGCAGCACCGGACAGGGATTCACTGAAGCTTTCTTT. Translating gives CASSTGQGFTEAFF.

This clonotype has more than one count but fewer than ten. The chain combines TRBV10-3 with TRBJ2-7; 8 bases are shared with TRBD1. Germline CDR1 ENHRY, CDR2 SYGVKD. The V segment lost 11 bases and the J segment 3 bases; nucleotides outside the gene matches: 15. The CDR3 runs to 15 residues. CDR3 region: CAARGGQGAIYEQYF. CDR3 nucleotides: TGTGCCGCAAGAGGAGGGCAGGGGGCAATCTACGAGCAGTACTTC.

The gene calls are TRBV7-9 and TRBJ1-3; tentatively, D is TRBD1 (5 bases). V lost 5 bases and J lost 2, with 10 bases in between. CDR3 length: 14 amino acids. Germline CDR1 SEHNR, CDR2 FQNEAQ (reference sequence). The CDR3 is CASSSAGPGNTIYF. The CDR3 DNA follows: TGTGCCAGCAGCAGTGCAGGGCCTGGAAACACCATATATTTT. Combining the CDR3 with reference TRBV7-9 and TRBJ1-3 gives the whole variable domain DTGVSQNPRHKITKRGQNVTFRCDPISEHNRLYWYRQTLGQGPEFLTYFQNEAQLEKSRLLSDRFSAERPKGSFSTLEIQRTEQGDSAMYLCASSSAGPGNTIYFGEGSWLTVV.

This clonotype was seen a few times. The DNA of the CDR3 is TGTGCCAGCGGCCCTATCGGACAGGGGTATGGCTACACCTTC. Protein product: CASGPIGQGYGYTF. The gene calls are TRBV7-9 and TRBJ1-2; 9 bases are shared with TRBD1. Germline V gene data show CDR1 as SEHNR and CDR2 as FQNEAQ (reference sequence). This CDR3 contains 14 residues. After removal of 8 bases from V and 5 bases from J, the junction contained 9 bases not matched to a gene.

This clonotype was counted only a few times. V usage is TRBV12-3 or TRBV12-4 and J usage is TRBJ2-6; 7 bases are shared with TRBD1. The CDR3 length is 15 residues. J lost 3 bases, V lost 5 bases, and 4 bases had no gene match. The CDR3 region has the DNA TGTGCCAGCAGTGGAACAGGGGTTGGGGCCAACGTCCTGACTTTC. Encoded protein: CASSGTGVGANVLTF.

The table lists this clonotype with many counts. The chain carries TRBV3-1 and TRBJ2-5, with D hard to call. Trimming removed 3 bases from V and 2 bases from J, with 4 bases in between. Germline V CDR1 and CDR2: LGHDT, YNNKEL (reference sequence). The CDR3 covers 12 residues. The DNA of the CDR3 is TGTGCCAGCAGCCACCTACAAGAGACCCAGTACTTC. This translates into CASSHLQETQYF.

As to this clonotype: The junction does not match germline at one end; this may be a read error. V is TRBV7-8 and J is TRBJ2-7; TRBD2 matches 7 bases. Germline CDR1 is SGHVS and CDR2 is FQNEAQ. This CDR3 comprises 15 residues. The CDR3: CASSPSPGGSYEQYF. CDR3 coding DNA: TGCGCCAGCAGCCCGTCTCCGGGGGGATCCTACGAGCAGTACTTC.

J is TRBJ2-5 and V is TRBV27; D is uncertain. The better agreement between TRBJ2-7 and the DNA end casts doubt on the J call. The CDR3 is made up of 15 amino acids. Germline assignment: CDR1 MNHEY and CDR2 SMNVEV (reference sequence). CDR3 DNA sequence: TGTGCCAGCAGTTTAATACCCCCAGAAACCTACGAGCAGTACTTC. Residues: CASSLIPPETYEQYF.

This clonotype was seen at least ten times. The chain carries TRBV18 and TRBJ2-6; 8 nucleotides align to TRBD1. There are 19 residues in the CDR3. Germline-derived CDR1 and CDR2 are KGHSH and LQKENI. The V gene end was trimmed by 4 bases and the J gene end by 0 bases; junction bases not matched to a gene: 11. CDR3 amino acids: CASSLRTGPLTSGANVLTF. The CDR3 DNA sequence: TGTGCCAGCTCACTGAGGACAGGGCCTTTGACCTCTGGGGCCAACGTCCTGACTTTC.

This clonotype was observed a few times. The chain combines TRBV3-1 with TRBJ1-5; TRBD1 might be the D (5 bases). Germline V lookup: CDR1 LGHDT, CDR2 YNNKEL (reference sequence). V was shortened by 9 bases and J by 0 bases, with 18 bases between the two germline ends. This CDR3 is 16 amino acids long. The CDR3 region is CASNKGQAYSNQPQHF. The CDR3 nucleotides are TGTGCCAGTAATAAAGGACAAGCATATAGCAATCAGCCCCAGCATTTT.

The genes are TRBV4-3 and TRBJ2-3; D may be TRBD2 (6 bases). The V gene's germline CDR1 is LGHNA and CDR2 YSLEER. The V end lost 1 base, the J end lost 5 bases, and 16 bases lay between the germline ends. CDR3 size: 16 residues. The CDR3 DNA reads as TGCGCCAGCAGCCAAGGCGGTTTGCCCGGGGGAGATACGCAGTATTTT. Its protein product is CASSQGGLPGGDTQYF.

This clonotype has just a few counts. The J gene is TRBJ2-5, the V gene TRBV6-5, with D tentatively TRBD2 (5 bases). The J call is doubtful: the DNA matches TRBJ2-1 better. CDR1 MNHEY and CDR2 SVGAGI come from the germline V gene. The CDR3 spans 13 residues. The CDR3 DNA reads as TGTGCCAGCACCTCCATCGGGGTTCATGAGCAGTTCTTC. Its protein product is CASTSIGVHEQFF.

About this clonotype: At one end the junction does not follow the germline gene, possibly because of a read error. The V call is TRBV3-1, the J call TRBJ2-7; tentative D call: TRBD2 (5 bases). Germline V lookup: CDR1 LGHDT, CDR2 YNNKEL (reference sequence). The CDR3 runs to 13 residues. The CDR3 here is CASSRTRSYEQCF. The CDR3, as DNA: TGTGCCAGCAGCCGGACTCGCTCCTACGAGCAGTGCTTC.

This sequence joins TRBV4-1 and TRBJ2-1, with a tentative D call TRBD1 (5 bases). Germline CDR1 MGHRA, CDR2 YSYEKL. The CDR3 runs to 14 residues. V lost 4 bases to trimming and J lost 8 bases, with 15 bases between them. The CDR3 loop reads CASSPNAGFDEQFF. CDR3 bases: TGCGCCAGCAGCCCGAATGCAGGGTTCGATGAGCAGTTCTTC.